The T cell receptor (beta chain) under discussion was sequenced for a study of graft-versus-host responses after intestinal transplantation. General study points: Some GvH clones were seen earlier in gut or blood, suggesting intestinal origin.

The data were produced by immunoSEQ multiplex PCR, yet TCRdb's version contains in-frame clones alone and is incomplete. The profile shows over 40,000 clones, approximately 92% of them singletons. On this clone: Its antigen is unidentified.

This sequence originates from a human patient who received an intestinal transplant, so some T cells may come from the graft donor. The sample consisted of PBMCs, taken more than 750 days after a first intestinal transplant, on the day of a second.

The CDR3 DNA follows: TGTGCCAGCAGCCCCGACCACTATGGCTACACCTTC. It codes for CASSPDHYGYTF. This chain joins TRBV7-9 and TRBJ1-2, with unresolved D. Between the trimmed V and J ends, which lost 5 bases and 3 bases, there was a span of 7 bases. This CDR3 spans 12 amino acids. CDR1 and CDR2 from the germline V gene are SEHNR and FQNEAQ (reference sequence).